Here is one T cell receptor beta chain with its context. This clone was observed once. Its antigen is unknown. There are no base qualities to consult, and no much larger clone falls within one base. The data originate from a study of blood T cell repertoires in COVID-19 (dated by TCRdb to the early 2020s). For the wider study: Samples covering the acute and convalescent phases of COVID-19 were provided by collaborators in the United States, Italy and Spain. The prospective study material was composed of cDNA or gDNA derived from T cells, B-cell-depleted T cells, or PBMCs. Deeply sampled blood TCRbeta repertoires from subjects exposed to, actively infected with, or recovered from COVID-19 were included in the dataset. The repertoires were released in a freely available public database intended as a resource for research on the immune response to SARS-CoV-2. The samples were drawn from two sources: the first 160 participants of the ongoing ImmuneRACE study, and fewer than 1,500 subjects contributed by 6 global collaborators. The sample metadata nearly always contained a de-identified subject ID, COVID-19 status, age in years and sex. Where HLA class I and class II types were available, the types were taken from metadata supplied by the sample provider, not from assay-based typing. Overall results and qualifications from the work: Clinical and demographic metadata were provided uncurated, with the amount varying by source and participant.

CDR1 and CDR2 are read off the germline V gene (reference sequence) as MNHEY and SMNVEV. From the cysteine up to the phenylalanine, the CDR3 has a length of 15 residues. The kept DNA is CDR3 alone, 45 bases in frame from the first base. V sheds 0 bases and J sheds 0 bases, leaving 9 bases between their ends. TCRbeta CDR3 regions were amplified from genomic DNA by means of the immunoSEQ Assay, a bias-controlled multiplex PCR. The paper's data handling went like this. The number of nucleated cells in each sample was estimated from the amplification of reference gene primers within the assay. To quantify the absolute abundance of each unique TCRbeta CDR3 rearrangement, sequence reads were collapsed and filtered. For each sample, productive Simpson clonality was calculated by taking the square root of Simpson's diversity index across productive rearrangements. Held by TCRdb, this immuneACCESS table contains in-frame sequences only and omits some clones. Under half of the omission traces to an unresolved V gene where checked; the cause of the rest is unknown. That table is the source of V, J and clone size, and D and trimming were worked out from the DNA. The table for this sample lists about 160,000 clones; over 75% of them were counted only once. The ten largest clones capture 6% to 8.5% of the sample.

Participants in the prospective study were enrolled through a virtual design, were aged roughly 18 to 100 years, and lived in roughly 25 United States geographic areas. To assign participants to cohorts, the prospective study relied on clinical history that participants themselves reported in a screening survey and a study questionnaire. Recovered participants in ImmuneRACE Cohort 3 were defined by two consecutive negative NP/OP PCR tests, clearance by a healthcare professional, or resolution of symptoms. In the prospective study, whole blood, serum and a nasopharyngeal or oropharyngeal swab were collected from each participant by mobile phlebotomists. Over an approximately 2-month period, participants in the prospective study had the option of providing additional blood draws and questionnaires. Before DNA extraction, prospective study blood samples were shipped either frozen or at room temperature.

The TCR sequence derives from a woman in her 50s who had recovered from COVID-19. Sequencing used PBMCs or T cells enriched from blood (not recorded which). Recombination connected TRBV27 to TRBJ2-7; the D segment could be TRBD2, given 5 matching bases. The CDR3 protein is CASSLSAGGSYEQYF. The sequenced DNA: TGTGCCAGCAGTTTATCCGCGGGCGGCTCCTACGAGCAGTACTTC.